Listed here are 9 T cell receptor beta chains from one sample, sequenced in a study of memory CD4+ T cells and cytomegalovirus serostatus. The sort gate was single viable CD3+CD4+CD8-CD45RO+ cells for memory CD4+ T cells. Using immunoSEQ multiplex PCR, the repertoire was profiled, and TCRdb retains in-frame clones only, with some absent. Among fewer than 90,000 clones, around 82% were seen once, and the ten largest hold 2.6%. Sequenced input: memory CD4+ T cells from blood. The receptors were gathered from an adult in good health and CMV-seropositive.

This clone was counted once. In DNA, the CDR3 is TGTGCCAGCAGCTTCGGGGCACGGGGGGAAAAACTGTTTTTT. Its protein is CASSFGARGEKLFF. The chain couples TRBV7-2 to TRBJ1-4; D possibly corresponds to TRBD1 (5 bases). V lost 3 bases to trimming and J lost 8 bases, with 13 bases between them. CDR1 is SGHTA, CDR2 FQGNSA, per germline. The CDR3 has 14 residues. The full variable domain, its missing parts supplied by reference TRBV7-2 and TRBJ1-4, is GAGVSQSPSNKVTEKGKDVELRCDPISGHTALYWYRQSLGQGLEFLIYFQGNSAPDKSGLPSDRFSAERTGGSVSTLTIQRTQQEDSAVYLCASSFGARGEKLFFGSGTQLSVL.

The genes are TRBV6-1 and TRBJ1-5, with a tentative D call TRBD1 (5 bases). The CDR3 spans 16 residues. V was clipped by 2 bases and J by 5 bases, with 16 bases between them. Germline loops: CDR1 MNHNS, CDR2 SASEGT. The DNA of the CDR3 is TGTGCCAGCAGTGAACTCAGGGAGAGGCCTCATCAGCCCCAGCATTTT. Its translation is CASSELRERPHQPQHF.

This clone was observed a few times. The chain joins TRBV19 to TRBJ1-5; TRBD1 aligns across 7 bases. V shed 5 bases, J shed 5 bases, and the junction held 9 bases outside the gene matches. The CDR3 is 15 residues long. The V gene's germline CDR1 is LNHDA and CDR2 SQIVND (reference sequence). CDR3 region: CASSYRVQGDQPQHF. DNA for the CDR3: TGTGCCAGTAGTTATAGGGTCCAGGGGGATCAGCCCCAGCATTTT. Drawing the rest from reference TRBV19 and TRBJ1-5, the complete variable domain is DGGITQSPKYLFRKEGQNVTLSCEQNLNHDAMYWYRQDPGQGLRLIYYSQIVNDFQKGDIAEGYSVSREKKESFPLTVTSAQKNPTAFYLCASSYRVQGDQPQHFGDGTRLSIL.

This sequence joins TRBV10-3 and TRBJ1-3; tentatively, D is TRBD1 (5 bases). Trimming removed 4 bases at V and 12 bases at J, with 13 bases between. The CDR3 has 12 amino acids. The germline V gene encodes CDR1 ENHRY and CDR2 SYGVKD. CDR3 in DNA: TGTGCCATCAGTGGGGACGGACTTTTCATATATTTT. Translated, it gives CAISGDGLFIYF.

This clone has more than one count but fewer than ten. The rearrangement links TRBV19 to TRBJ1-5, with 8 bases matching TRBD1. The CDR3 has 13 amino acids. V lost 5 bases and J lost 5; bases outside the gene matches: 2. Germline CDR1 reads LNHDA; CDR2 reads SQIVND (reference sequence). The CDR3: CASSSTGDQPQHF. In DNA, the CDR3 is TGTGCCAGTAGTTCGACAGGGGATCAGCCCCAGCATTTT.

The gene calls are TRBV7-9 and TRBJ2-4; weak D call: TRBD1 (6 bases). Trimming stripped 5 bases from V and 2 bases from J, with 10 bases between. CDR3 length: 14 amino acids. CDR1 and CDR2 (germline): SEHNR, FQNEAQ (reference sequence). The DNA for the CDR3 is TGTGCCAGCAGCGCGGACAGTTCCAAAAACATTCAGTACTTC. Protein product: CASSADSSKNIQYF.

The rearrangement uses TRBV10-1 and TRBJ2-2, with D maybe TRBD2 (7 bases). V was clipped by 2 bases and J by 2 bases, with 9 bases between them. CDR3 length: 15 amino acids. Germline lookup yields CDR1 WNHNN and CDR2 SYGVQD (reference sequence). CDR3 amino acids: CASSERGANTGELFF. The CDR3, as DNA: TGCGCCAGCAGTGAGCGGGGGGCTAACACCGGGGAGCTGTTTTTT.

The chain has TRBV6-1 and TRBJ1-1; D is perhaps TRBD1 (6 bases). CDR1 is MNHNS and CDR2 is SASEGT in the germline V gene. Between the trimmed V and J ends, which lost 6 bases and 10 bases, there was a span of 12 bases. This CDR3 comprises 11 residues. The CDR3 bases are TGTGCCAGCAGACCAAGGGGGAGAGCTTTCTTT. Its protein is CASRPRGRAFF.

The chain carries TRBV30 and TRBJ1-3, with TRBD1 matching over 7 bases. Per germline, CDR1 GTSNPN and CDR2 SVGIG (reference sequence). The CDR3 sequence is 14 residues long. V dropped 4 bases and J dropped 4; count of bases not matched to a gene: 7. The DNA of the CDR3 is TGTGCCTGGAACCCGGGACAGAGAGGAAACACCATATATTTT. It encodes CAWNPGQRGNTIYF.